This note documents a single T cell receptor (beta chain) sequence. The antigen remains undetermined. This entry belongs to a study of cytomegalovirus exposure and HLA in healthy donors. Study results and limitations: A later analysis linked about 17,000 TCR beta sequences to HLA alleles at 0.05 false discovery rate. Many donors carried some public TCRs, although rarity characterized most TCR sequences.

60 Vbeta and 13 Jbeta primers were used in PCR. The protocol was immunoSEQ multiplex PCR, while the TCRdb copy is restricted to in-frame clones and leaves out a portion. The sample lists approximately 120,000 clones, roughly three quarters occurring once. V trimming: 0 bases; J trimming: 1 base; junction bases outside the gene matches: 3. The germline V gene has CDR1 SGHTA and CDR2 FQGTGA. CDR3 length: 16 amino acids. This clonotype was sampled from a man aged 25-40 years in good health and CMV-seronegative. The rearrangement uses TRBV7-3 and TRBJ2-3; 8 bases align to TRBD1. The material sequenced was PBMCs. CDR3 coding DNA: TGTGCCAGCAGCTTAACCCCGACAGGGGGCACAGATACGCAGTATTTT. Its protein product is CASSLTPTGGTDTQYF.